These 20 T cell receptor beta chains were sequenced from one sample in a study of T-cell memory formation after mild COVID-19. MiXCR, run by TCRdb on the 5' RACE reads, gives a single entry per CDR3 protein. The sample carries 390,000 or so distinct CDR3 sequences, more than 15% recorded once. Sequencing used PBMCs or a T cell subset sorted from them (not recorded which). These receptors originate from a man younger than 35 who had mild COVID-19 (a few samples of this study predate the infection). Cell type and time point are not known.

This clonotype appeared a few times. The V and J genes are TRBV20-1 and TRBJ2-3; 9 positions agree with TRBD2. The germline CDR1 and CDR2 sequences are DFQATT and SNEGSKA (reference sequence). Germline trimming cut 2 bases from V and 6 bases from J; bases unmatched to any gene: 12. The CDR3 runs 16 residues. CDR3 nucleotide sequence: TGCAGTGCTAGAAGGGGTGGCGGGGGGGCCCGGGATACGCAGTATTTT. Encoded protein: CSARRGGGGARDTQYF.

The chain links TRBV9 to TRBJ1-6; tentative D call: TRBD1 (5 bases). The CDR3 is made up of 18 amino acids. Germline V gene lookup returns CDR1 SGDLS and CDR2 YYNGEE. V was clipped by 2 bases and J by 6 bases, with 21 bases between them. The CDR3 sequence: CASSVGGILDSSNSPLHF. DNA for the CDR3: TGTGCCAGCAGCGTCGGCGGTATACTAGACAGCTCTAATTCACCCCTCCACTTT.

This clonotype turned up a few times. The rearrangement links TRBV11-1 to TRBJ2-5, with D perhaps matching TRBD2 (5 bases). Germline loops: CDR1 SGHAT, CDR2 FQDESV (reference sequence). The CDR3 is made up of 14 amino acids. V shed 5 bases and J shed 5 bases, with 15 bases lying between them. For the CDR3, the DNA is TGTGCCAGCAGCCGCGGGCATACGAGGGAGACCCAGTACTTC. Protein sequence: CASSRGHTRETQYF. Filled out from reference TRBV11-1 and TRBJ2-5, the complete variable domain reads EAEVAQSPRYKITEKSQAVAFWCDPISGHATLYWYRQILGQGPELLVQFQDESVVDDSQLPKDRFSAERLKGVDSTLKIQPAELGDSAMYLCASSRGHTRETQYFGPGTRLLVL.

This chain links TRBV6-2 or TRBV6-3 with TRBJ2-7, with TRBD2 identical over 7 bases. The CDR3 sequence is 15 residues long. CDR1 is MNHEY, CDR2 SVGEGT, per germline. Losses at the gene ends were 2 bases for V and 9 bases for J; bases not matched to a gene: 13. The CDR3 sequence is CASSYGLGPSIGQYV. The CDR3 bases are TGTGCCAGCAGTTACGGACTAGGGCCGTCCATCGGGCAGTACGTC.

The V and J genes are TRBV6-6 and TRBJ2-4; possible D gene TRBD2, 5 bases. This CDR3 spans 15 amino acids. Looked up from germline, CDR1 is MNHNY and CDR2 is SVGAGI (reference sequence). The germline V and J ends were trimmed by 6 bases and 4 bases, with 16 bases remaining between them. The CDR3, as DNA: TGTGCCAGCAGGCCCCCCTTCGGGGAGAAAAACATTCAGTACTTC. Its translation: CASRPPFGEKNIQYF.

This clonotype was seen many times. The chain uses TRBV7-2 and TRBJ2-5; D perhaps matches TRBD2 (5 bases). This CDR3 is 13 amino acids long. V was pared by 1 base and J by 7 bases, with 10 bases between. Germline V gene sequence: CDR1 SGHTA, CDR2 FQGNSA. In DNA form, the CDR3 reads TGTGCCAGCAGCTTAGGTGGCCGGGGGACCCAGTACTTC. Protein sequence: CASSLGGRGTQYF.

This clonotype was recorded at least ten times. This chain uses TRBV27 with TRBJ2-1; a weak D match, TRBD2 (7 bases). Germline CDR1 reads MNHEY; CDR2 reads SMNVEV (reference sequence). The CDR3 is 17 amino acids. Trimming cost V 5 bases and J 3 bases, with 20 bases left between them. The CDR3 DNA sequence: TGTGCCAGCAGTCAATCTTTGGGGGGGGCCGTCTACAATGAGCAGTTCTTC. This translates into CASSQSLGGAVYNEQFF.

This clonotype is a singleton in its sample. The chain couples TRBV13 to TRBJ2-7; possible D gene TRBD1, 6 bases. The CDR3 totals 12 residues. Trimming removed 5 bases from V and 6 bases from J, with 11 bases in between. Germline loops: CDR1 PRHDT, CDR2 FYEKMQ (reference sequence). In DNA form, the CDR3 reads TGTGCCAGCAGCCGGACAGAACGCGAGCAGTACTTC. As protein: CASSRTEREQYF.

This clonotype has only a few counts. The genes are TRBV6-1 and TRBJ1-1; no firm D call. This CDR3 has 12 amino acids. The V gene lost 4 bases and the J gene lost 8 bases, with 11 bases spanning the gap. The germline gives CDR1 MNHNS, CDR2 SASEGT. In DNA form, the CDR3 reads TGTGCCAGCAGTGCTTACGGTGGGGAAGCTTTCTTT. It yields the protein CASSAYGGEAFF.

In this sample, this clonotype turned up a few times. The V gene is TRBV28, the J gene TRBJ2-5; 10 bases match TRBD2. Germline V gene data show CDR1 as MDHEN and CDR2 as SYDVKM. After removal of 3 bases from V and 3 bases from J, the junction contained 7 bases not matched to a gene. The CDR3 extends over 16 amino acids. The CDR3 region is CASSLSSGGPEETQYF. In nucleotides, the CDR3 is TGTGCCAGCAGTTTGTCTAGCGGGGGACCGGAAGAGACCCAGTACTTC.

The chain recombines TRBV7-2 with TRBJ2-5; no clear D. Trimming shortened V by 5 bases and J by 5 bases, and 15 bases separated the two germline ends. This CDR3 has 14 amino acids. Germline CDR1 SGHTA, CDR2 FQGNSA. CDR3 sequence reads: CASSPSWAHETQYF. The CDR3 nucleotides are TGTGCCAGCAGCCCCTCCTGGGCGCATGAGACCCAGTACTTC. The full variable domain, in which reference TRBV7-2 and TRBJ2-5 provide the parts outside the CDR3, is GAGVSQSPSNKVTEKGKDVELRCDPISGHTALYWYRQSLGQGLEFLIYFQGNSAPDKSGLPSDRFSAERTGGSVSTLTIQRTQQEDSAVYLCASSPSWAHETQYFGPGTRLLVL.

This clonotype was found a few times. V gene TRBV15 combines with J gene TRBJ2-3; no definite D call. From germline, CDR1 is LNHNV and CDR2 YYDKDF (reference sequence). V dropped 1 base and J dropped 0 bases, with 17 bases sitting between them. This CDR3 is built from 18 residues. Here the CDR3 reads CATSRAYSRSPSTDTQYF. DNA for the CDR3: TGTGCCACCAGCAGAGCATACAGCAGGAGTCCTAGCACAGATACGCAGTATTTT.

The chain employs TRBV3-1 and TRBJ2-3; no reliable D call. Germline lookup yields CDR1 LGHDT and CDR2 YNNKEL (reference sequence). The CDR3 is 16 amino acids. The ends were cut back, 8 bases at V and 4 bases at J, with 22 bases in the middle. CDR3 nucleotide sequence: TGTGCCAGCGTCTTCAAAAAGGGTATCGCACCAGATACGCAGTATTTT. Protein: CASVFKKGIAPDTQYF.

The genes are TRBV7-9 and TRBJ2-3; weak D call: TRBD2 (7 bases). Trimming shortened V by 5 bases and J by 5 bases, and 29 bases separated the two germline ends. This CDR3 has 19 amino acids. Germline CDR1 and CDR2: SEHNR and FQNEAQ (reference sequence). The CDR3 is CASSLSGGPAPSNRDTQYF. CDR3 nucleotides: TGTGCCAGCAGCCTTTCGGGGGGCCCGGCCCCGTCAAATAGAGATACGCAGTATTTT. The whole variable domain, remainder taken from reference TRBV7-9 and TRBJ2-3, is DTGVSQNPRHKITKRGQNVTFRCDPISEHNRLYWYRQTLGQGPEFLTYFQNEAQLEKSRLLSDRFSAERPKGSFSTLEIQRTEQGDSAMYLCASSLSGGPAPSNRDTQYFGPGTRLTVL.

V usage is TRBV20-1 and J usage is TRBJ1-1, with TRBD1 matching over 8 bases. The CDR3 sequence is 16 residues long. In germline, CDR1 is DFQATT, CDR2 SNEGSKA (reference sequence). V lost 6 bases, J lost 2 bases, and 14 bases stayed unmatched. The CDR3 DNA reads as TGCAGTGCAAGGGATTTCAGGGGGCCGAGAAACACTGAAGCTTTCTTT. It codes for CSARDFRGPRNTEAFF.

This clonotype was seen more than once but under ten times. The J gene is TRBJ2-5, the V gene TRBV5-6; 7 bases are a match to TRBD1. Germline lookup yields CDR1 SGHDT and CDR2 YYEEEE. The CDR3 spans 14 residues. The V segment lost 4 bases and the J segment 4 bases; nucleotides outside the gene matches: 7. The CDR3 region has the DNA TGTGCCAGCAGCCGAATGACAGGGAGAGAGACCCAGTACTTC. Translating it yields CASSRMTGRETQYF.

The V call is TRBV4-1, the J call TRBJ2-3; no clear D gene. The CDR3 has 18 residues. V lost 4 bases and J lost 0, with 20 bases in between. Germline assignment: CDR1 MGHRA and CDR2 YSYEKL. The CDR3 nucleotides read TGCGCCAGCAGCCCTTCTTGGTTGGTTCCCTCTAGCACAGATACGCAGTATTTT. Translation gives CASSPSWLVPSSTDTQYF.

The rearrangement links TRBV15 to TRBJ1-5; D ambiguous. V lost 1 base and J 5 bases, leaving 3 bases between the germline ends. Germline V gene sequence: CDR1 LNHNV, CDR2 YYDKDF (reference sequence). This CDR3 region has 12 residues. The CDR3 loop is CATSRAHQPQHF. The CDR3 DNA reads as TGTGCCACCAGCAGAGCTCATCAGCCCCAGCATTTT.

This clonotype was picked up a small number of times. The CDR3 protein is CATPGRGGLDEQFF. CDR3 coding DNA: TGTGCCACCCCGGGGCGGGGGGGCCTCGATGAGCAGTTCTTC. V and J are TRBV7-9 and TRBJ2-1; 9 bases map to TRBD2. Germline V gives CDR1 SEHNR, CDR2 FQNEAQ (reference sequence). The CDR3 is 14 residues long. Trimming removed 10 bases from V and 8 bases from J; junction bases left unmatched: 12.

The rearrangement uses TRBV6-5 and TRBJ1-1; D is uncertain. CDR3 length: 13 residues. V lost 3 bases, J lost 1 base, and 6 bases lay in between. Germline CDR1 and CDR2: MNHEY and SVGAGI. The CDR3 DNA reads TGTGCCAGCAGTTATATATCGAACACTGAAGCTTTCTTT. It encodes CASSYISNTEAFF.